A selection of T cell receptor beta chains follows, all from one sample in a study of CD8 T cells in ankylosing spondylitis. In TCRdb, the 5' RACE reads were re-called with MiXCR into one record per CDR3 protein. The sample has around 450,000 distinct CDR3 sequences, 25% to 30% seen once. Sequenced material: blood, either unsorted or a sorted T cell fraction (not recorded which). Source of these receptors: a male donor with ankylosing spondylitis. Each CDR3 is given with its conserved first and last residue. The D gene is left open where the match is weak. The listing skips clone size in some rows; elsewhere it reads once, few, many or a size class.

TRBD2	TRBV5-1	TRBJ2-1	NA	CASSFGTSGDEQFF	TGCGCCAGCAGCTTTGGGACTAGCGGAGATGAGCAGTTCTTC
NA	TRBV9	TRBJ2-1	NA	CASSVDLAARYNEQFF	TGTGCCAGCAGCGTAGACTTGGCGGCCCGGTACAATGAGCAGTTCTTC
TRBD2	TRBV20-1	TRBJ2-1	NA	CSARGWTSGRITYNEQFF	TGCAGTGCTAGGGGATGGACTAGCGGGAGGATCACCTACAATGAGCAGTTCTTC
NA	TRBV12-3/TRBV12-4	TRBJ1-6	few	CASSIQPQTNSPLHF	TGTGCCAGCAGTATCCAACCCCAAACTAATTCACCCCTCCACTTT
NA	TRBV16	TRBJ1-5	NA	CASSQSGLGGQPQHF	TGTGCCAGCAGCCAATCGGGTCTGGGTGGCCAGCCCCAGCATTTT
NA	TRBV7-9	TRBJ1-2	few	CASSLVGRGSCTF	NA
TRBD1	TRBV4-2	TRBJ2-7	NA	CASSPTGTASPYEQYF	TGTGCCAGCAGCCCTACAGGGACAGCCTCACCCTACGAGCAGTACTTC
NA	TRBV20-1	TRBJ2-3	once	CSAPTQSDTQYF	TGCAGTGCTCCGACCCAGAGCGATACGCAGTATTTT
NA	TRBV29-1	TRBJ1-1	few	CSVTLGDTEAFF	TGCAGCGTCACATTGGGGGACACTGAAGCTTTCTTT
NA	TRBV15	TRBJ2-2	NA	CATSRGGDGELFF	TGTGCCACCAGCAGAGGAGGGGACGGGGAGCTGTTTTTT
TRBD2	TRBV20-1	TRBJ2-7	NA	CSARGLEREVTKGQYF	TGCAGTGCTAGAGGCTTAGAACGGGAGGTTACGAAGGGGCAGTACTTC
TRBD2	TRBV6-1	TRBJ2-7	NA	CATRTSGISEQYF	TGTGCCACTAGGACTAGCGGGATATCCGAGCAGTACTTC
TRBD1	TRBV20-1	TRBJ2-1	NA	CSAYRDRLSNEQFF	TGCAGTGCTTACCGGGACAGACTGTCCAATGAGCAGTTCTTC
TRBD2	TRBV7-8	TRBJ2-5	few	CASSLPRLAGGPAFQETQYF	TGTGCCAGCAGCTTGCCACGACTAGCGGGAGGGCCCGCCTTTCAAGAGACCCAGTACTTC
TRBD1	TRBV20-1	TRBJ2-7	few	CSARPGTDAYEQYF	TGCAGTGCTAGGCCCGGGACAGACGCCTACGAGCAGTACTTC